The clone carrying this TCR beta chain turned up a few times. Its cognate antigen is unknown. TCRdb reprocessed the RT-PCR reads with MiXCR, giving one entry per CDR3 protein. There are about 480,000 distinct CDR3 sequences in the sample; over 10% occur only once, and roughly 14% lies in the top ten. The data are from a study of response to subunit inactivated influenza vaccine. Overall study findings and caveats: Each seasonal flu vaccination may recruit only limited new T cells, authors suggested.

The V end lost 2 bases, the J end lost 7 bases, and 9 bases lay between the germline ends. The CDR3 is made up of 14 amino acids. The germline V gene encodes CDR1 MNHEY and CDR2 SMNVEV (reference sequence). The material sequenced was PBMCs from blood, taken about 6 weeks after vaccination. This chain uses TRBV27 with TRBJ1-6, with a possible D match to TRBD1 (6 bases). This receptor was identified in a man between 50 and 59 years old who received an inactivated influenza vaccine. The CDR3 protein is CASSLQGWNSPLHF. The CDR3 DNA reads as TGTGCCAGCAGTTTACAGGGGTGGAATTCACCCCTCCACTTT.